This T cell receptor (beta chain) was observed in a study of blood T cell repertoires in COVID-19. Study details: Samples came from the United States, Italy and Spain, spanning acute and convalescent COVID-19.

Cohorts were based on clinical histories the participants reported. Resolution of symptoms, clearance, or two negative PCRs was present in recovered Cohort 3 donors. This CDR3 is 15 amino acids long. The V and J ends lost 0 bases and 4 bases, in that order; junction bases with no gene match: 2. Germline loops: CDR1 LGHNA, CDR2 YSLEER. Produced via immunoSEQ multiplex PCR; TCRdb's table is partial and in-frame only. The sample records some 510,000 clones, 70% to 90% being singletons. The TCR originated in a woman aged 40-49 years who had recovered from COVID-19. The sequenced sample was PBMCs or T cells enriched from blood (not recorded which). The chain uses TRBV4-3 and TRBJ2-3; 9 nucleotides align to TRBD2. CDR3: CASSQDSGSSDTQYF. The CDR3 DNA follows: TGCGCCAGCAGCCAAGATAGCGGGAGTTCAGATACGCAGTATTTT.